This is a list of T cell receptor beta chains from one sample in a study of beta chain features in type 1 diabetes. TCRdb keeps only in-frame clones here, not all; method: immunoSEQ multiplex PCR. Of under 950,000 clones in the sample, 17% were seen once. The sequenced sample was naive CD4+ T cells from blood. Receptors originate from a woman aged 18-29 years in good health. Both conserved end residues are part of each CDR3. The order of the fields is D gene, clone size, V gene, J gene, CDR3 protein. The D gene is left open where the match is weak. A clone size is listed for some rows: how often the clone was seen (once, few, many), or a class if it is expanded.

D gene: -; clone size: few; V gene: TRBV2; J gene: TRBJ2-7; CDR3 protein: CASSQDSYEQYF
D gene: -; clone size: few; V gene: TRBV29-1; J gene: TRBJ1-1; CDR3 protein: CSALQGYTEAFF
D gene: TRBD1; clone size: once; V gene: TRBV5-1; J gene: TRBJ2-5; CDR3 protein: CASRGTGDQETQYF
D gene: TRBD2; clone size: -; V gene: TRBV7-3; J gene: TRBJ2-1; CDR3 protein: CASSLNPGRGNEQFF
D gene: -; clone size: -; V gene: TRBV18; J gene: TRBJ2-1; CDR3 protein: CASSPPWDEQFF
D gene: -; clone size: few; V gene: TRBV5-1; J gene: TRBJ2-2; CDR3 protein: CATKTDSNTGELFF
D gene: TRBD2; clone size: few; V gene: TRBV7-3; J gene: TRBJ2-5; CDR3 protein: CASSLGLAGPPETQYF
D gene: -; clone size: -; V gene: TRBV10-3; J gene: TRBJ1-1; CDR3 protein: CAISDGGWTEAFF
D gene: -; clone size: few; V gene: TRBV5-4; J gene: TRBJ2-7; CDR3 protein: CASSMDTSYEQYF
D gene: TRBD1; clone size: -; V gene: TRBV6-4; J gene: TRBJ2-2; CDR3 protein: CASSRDRGTGELFF
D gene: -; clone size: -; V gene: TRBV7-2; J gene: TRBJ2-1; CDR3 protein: CASSIPTGMSSYNEQFF
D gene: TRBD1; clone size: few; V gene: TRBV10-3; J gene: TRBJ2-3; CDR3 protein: CAIMGQGDTDTQYF
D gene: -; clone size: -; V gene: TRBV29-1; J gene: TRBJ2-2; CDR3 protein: CSVRGSKNTGELFF
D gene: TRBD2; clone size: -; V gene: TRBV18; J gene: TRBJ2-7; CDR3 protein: CASSGLAGGLYEQYF
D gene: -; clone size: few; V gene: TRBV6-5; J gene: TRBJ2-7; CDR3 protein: CASKRGSGEQYF
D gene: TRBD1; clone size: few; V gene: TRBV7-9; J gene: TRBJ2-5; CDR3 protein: CASSLWGQQQETQYF
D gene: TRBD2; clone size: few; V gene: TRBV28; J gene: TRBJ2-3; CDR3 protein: CASSLWPGLAGGTDTQYF
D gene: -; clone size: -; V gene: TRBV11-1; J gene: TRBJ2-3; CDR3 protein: CASSLGHRAKRSTDTQYF
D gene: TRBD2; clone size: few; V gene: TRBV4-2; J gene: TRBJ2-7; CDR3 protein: CASSQDLTSGSIEQYF
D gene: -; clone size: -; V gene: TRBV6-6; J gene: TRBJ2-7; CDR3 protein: CASSYGRGGSYEQYF
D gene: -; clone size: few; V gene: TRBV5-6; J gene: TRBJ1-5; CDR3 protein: CASSLRQNRNQPQHF
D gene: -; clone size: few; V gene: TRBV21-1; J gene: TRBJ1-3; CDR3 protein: CASSKSQEDRAGNTIYF
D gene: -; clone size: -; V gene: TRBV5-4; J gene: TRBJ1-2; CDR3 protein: CASSLMGGSYGYTF
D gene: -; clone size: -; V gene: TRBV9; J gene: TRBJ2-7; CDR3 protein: CASSVEVFGEQYF
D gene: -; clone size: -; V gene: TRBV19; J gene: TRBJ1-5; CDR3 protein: CASSILGQGNQPQHF
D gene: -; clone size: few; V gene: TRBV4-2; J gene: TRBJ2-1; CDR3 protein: CASSQHQSRGTYNEQFF
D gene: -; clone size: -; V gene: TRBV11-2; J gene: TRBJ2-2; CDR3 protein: CASSLVSLRSVGELFF
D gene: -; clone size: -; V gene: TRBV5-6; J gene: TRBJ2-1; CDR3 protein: CASSWWGRGRHNEQFF
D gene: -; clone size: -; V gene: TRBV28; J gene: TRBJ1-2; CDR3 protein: CASSLAAYGYTF
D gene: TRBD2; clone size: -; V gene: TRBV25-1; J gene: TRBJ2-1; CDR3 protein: CASSDGTSEFF
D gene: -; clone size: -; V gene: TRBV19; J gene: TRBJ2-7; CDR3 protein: CASSKVYLAAEQYF
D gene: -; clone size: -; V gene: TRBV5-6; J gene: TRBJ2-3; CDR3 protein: CASSLERGTRDTQYF
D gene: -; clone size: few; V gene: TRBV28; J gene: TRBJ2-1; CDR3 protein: CASSYREIQFF
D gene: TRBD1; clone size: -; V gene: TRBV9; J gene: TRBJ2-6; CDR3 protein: CASSPVTGYSGANVLTF
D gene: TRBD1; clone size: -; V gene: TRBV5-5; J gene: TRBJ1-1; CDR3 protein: CASSFGTGIVEAFF
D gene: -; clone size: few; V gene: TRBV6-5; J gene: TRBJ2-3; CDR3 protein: CASSTQGPRQYF
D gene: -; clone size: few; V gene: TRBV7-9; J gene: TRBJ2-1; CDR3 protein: CASSLTGILHNEQFF
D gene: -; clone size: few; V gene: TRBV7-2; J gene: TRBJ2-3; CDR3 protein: CASSSLRLTDTQYF
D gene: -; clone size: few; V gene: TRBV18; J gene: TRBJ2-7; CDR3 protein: CASSAIAESSYEQYF
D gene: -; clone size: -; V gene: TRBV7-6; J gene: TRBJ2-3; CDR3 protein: CATGGWTDTQYF
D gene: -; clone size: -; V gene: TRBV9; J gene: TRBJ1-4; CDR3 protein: CASSVAVGATNEKLFF
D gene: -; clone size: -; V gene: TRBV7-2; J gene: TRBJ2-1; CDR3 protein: CASSLEYAKINEQFF
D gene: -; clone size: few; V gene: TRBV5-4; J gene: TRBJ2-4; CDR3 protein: CASSLVGGSKNIQYF
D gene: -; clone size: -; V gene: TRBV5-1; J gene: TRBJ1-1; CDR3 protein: CASSLLVTGMNTEAFF
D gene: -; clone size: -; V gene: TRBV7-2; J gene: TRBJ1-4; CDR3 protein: CASSLAQGKNKLFF
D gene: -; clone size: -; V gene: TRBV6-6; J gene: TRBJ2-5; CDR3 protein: CASSYLTGQETQYF
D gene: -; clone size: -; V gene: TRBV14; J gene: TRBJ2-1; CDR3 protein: CASSRLRGSGISYNEQFF
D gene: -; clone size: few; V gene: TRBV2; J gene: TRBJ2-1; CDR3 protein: CASNDYNEQFF
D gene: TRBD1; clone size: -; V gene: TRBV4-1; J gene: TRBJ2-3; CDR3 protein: CASSPHTRLDRDASSTDTQYF
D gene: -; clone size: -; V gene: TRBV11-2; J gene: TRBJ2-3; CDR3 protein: CASSLRSGSTDTQYF
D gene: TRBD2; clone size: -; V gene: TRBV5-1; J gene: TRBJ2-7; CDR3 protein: CASSFAGPGLAGVEQYF
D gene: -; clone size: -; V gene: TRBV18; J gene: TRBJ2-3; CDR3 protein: CASSLAAHTDTQYF
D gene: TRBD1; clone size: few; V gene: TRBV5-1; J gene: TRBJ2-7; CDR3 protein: CASSIASDRRRIF
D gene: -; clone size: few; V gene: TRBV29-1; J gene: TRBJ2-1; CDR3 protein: CSIDPTFGGGPREQFF
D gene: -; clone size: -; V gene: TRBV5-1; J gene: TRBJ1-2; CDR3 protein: CASSLGAGRNGYTF
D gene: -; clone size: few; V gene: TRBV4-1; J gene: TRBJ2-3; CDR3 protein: CASSQYRVAADTQYF
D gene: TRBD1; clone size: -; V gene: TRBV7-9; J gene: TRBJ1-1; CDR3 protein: CASSSYRGTNTDHEAFF
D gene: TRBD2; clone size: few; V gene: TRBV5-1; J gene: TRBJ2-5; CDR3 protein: CASNPGLAGGPETQYF
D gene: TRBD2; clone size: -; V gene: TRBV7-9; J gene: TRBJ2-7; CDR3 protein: CASSFIAGGPITYEQYF